The next 20 T cell receptor beta chains were all read from a single sample in a study of identical twins. TCRdb itself ran the 5' RACE reads through MiXCR, one entry per CDR3 protein. Of hundreds of thousands of distinct CDR3 sequences in the sample, 7.5% were seen once. These data were also reused for a study on yellow fever vaccine responses in identical twins.

Material: memory (CD45RO+) T cells sorted from blood. These receptors all come from a woman younger than 30 in good health.

This clonotype was detected once. The chain joins TRBV9 to TRBJ1-2; D may be TRBD1 (5 bases). The CDR3 sequence is 15 residues long. Germline V gene sequence: CDR1 SGDLS, CDR2 YYNGEE. Trimming cost V 7 bases and J 4 bases, with 20 bases left between them. The CDR3 loop reads CASGEIRDLFYGYTF. Written as DNA, the CDR3 is TGTGCCAGCGGGGAGATACGGGACCTTTTCTATGGCTACACCTTC.

The sample holds many counts of this clonotype. This chain's CDR3 is CASSPGRPDYEQYF. In DNA, the CDR3 is TGTGCCAGCAGCCCAGGGAGGCCCGATTACGAGCAGTACTTC. The V gene is TRBV7-9, the J gene TRBJ2-7, with D tentatively TRBD2 (6 bases). Germline CDR1 and CDR2: SEHNR and FQNEAQ (reference sequence). The CDR3 covers 14 residues. Trimming removed 5 bases from V and 4 bases from J, with 15 bases in between.

The sample holds a few counts of this clonotype. V is TRBV20-1 and J is TRBJ1-2; 9 nucleotides match TRBD1. Germline CDR1 DFQATT, CDR2 SNEGSKA (reference sequence). This CDR3 is 13 amino acids long. The ends lost 0 bases at V and 8 bases at J; junction bases unmatched: 4. DNA of the CDR3: TGCAGTGCTAGAGAGGGACAGGGCGTCGGCTACACCTTC. It yields the protein CSAREGQGVGYTF.

The chain joins TRBV5-1 to TRBJ2-7, with 9 positions matching TRBD2. CDR3 length: 17 amino acids. Per germline, CDR1 SGHRS and CDR2 YFSETQ. The V segment lost 0 bases and the J segment 1 base; nucleotides outside the gene matches: 8. The CDR3 DNA reads TGCGCCAGCAGCTTGGCCCCCCAAGCGGGGGGTTCCTACGAGCAGTACTTC. This encodes CASSLAPQAGGSYEQYF.

This clonotype was seen a handful of times. The junction does not match germline at one end; this may be a read error. The genes are TRBV3-1 and TRBJ2-2, with D possibly TRBD2 on 5 matching bases. Germline V CDR1 and CDR2: LGHDT, YNNKEL (reference sequence). The CDR3 totals 17 residues. CDR3 in amino acids: CASRQDAQRLNTGELFF. The CDR3 bases are TGTGCCAGCAGACAAGACGCCCAGCGGTTGAACACCGGGGAGCTGTTTTTT. Full variable domain (missing parts from reference TRBV3-1 and TRBJ2-2): DTAVSQTPKYLVTQMGNDKSIKCEQNLGHDTMYWYKQDSKKFLKIMFSYNNKELIINETVPNRFSPKSPDKAHLNLHINSLELGDSAVYFCASRQDAQRLNTGELFFGEGSRLTVL.

This clonotype was observed many times. The V gene is TRBV10-3, the J gene TRBJ2-1; 15 nucleotides align to TRBD2. Germline loops: CDR1 ENHRY, CDR2 SYGVKD. The CDR3 is 18 residues long. The trim removed 3 bases at V and 8 bases at J, leaving 11 bases unmatched. CDR3 DNA sequence: TGTGCCATCAGTGAAGGAATCGAGGGACTAGCGGGAGGATATGAGCAGTTCTTC. Translated, it gives CAISEGIEGLAGGYEQFF.

This clonotype was seen a handful of times. The J gene is TRBJ1-2, the V gene TRBV28; no clear D gene. CDR1 MDHEN and CDR2 SYDVKM come from the germline V gene. Trimming pared 9 bases from V and 4 bases from J, leaving 12 bases between. This CDR3 has 12 residues. CDR3 sequence: CASEGRSYGYTF. Written as DNA, the CDR3 is TGTGCCAGTGAGGGAAGAAGCTATGGCTACACCTTC.

CDR3 nucleotide sequence: TGCGCCAGCAGTGAGTCCCCCACCGGGGAGCTGTTTTTT. This sequence encodes CASSESPTGELFF. This chain connects TRBV10-2 to TRBJ2-2; D remains ambiguous. Between the trimmed V and J ends, which lost 0 bases and 4 bases, there was a span of 3 bases. The germline V gene has CDR1 WSHSY and CDR2 SAAADI. The CDR3 is 13 amino acids.

The chain joins TRBV20-1 to TRBJ1-2; TRBD1 is a possible D gene (5 bases). V was shortened by 1 base and J by 7 bases, with 10 bases between the two germline ends. The CDR3 extends over 12 amino acids. Germline V gene lookup returns CDR1 DFQATT and CDR2 SNEGSKA (reference sequence). CDR3 protein: CSARVGRVGYTF. DNA for the CDR3: TGCAGTGCTAGAGTGGGCAGGGTTGGCTACACCTTC.

This clonotype was seen only a few times. This rearrangement joins TRBV28 to TRBJ1-5; D gene uncertain. The CDR3 sequence is 15 residues long. CDR1 MDHEN and CDR2 SYDVKM come from the germline V gene. V lost 4 bases, J lost 5 bases, and 15 bases lay in between. The DNA for the CDR3 is TGTGCCAGCAGTTCCGGGTCCAGAATACATCAGCCCCAGCATTTT. Protein sequence: CASSSGSRIHQPQHF.

At least ten counts were recorded for this clonotype. V gene TRBV2 combines with J gene TRBJ2-1; 7 nucleotides line up with TRBD2. After removal of 8 bases from V and 0 bases from J, the junction contained 10 bases not matched to a gene. Germline assignment: CDR1 SNHLY and CDR2 FYNNEI. The CDR3 has 16 amino acids. The CDR3, as DNA: TGTGCCAGCTCTCCAAGGAGACTAGCCTCCTACAATGAGCAGTTCTTC. It specifies CASSPRRLASYNEQFF. The full variable domain, with the rest looked up from reference TRBV2 and TRBJ2-1, is EPEVTQTPSHQVTQMGQEVILRCVPISNHLYFYWYRQILGQKVEFLVSFYNNEISEKSEIFDDQFSVERPDGSNFTLKIRSTKLEDSAMYFCASSPRRLASYNEQFFGPGTRLTVL.

At least ten counts were recorded for this clonotype. This chain uses TRBV5-1 with TRBJ2-5; 7 positions agree with TRBD2. There are 15 residues in the CDR3. The germline CDR1 and CDR2 sequences are SGHRS and YFSETQ. J lost 5 bases, V lost 4 bases, and 11 bases had no gene match. As DNA, the CDR3 is TGCGCCAGCAGCCAAGCTAGCGGCCTAGGGGAGACCCAGTACTTC. Encoded protein: CASSQASGLGETQYF. The full variable domain, in which reference TRBV5-1 and TRBJ2-5 provide the parts outside the CDR3, is KAGVTQTPRYLIKTRGQQVTLSCSPISGHRSVSWYQQTPGQGLQFLFEYFSETQRNKGNFPGRFSGRQFSNSRSEMNVSTLELGDSALYLCASSQASGLGETQYFGPGTRLLVL.

The chain employs TRBV18 and TRBJ1-4; TRBD1 might be the D (5 bases). Between the trimmed V and J ends, which lost 1 base and 8 bases, there was a span of 11 bases. This CDR3 is 14 amino acids long. Germline lookup yields CDR1 KGHSH and CDR2 LQKENI. The chain's CDR3 is CASSPQGKEEKLFF. CDR3 sequence (DNA): TGTGCCAGCTCACCACAGGGGAAGGAGGAAAAACTGTTTTTT.

This clonotype showed up many times. This chain connects TRBV27 to TRBJ1-3; TRBD1 might be the D (6 bases). V was clipped by 3 bases and J by 2 bases, with 8 bases between them. The CDR3 has 14 residues. Germline CDR1 and CDR2: MNHEY and SMNVEV (reference sequence). The CDR3 DNA reads as TGTGCCAGCAGTTTCAGGGGTGCTGGAAACACCATATATTTT. Translated: CASSFRGAGNTIYF.

The V gene is TRBV13, the J gene TRBJ2-7; a possible D gene is TRBD2 (7 bases). V was trimmed by 0 bases and J by 3 bases, leaving 12 bases between them. Germline lookup yields CDR1 PRHDT and CDR2 FYEKMQ (reference sequence). CDR3 size: 15 residues. This CDR3 is CASSLGLRGGYEQYF. In DNA form, the CDR3 reads TGTGCCAGCAGCTTAGGCCTAAGGGGGGGCTACGAGCAGTACTTC.

V and J are TRBV4-2 and TRBJ2-3, with a tentative D call TRBD2 (7 bases). The CDR3 covers 17 residues. Per the germline V gene, CDR1 is LGHNA and CDR2 is YNFKEQ. Trimming removed 0 bases at V and 3 bases at J, with 16 bases between. In DNA form, the CDR3 reads TGTGCCAGCAGCCAAGATGGGGGGGGGGCCATAACAGATACGCAGTATTTT. Translating gives CASSQDGGGAITDTQYF.

The V gene is TRBV18, the J gene TRBJ2-5, with TRBD1 as a possible D gene (7 bases). Germline V CDR1 and CDR2: KGHSH, LQKENI. Trimming took off 0 bases at V and 3 bases at J, with 11 bases between the two ends. CDR3 length: 15 residues. CDR3 in amino acids: CASSPPQGGKETQYF. The CDR3 DNA follows: TGTGCCAGCTCACCACCGCAGGGGGGAAAAGAGACCCAGTACTTC.

This clonotype was seen many times. The chain carries TRBV6-1 and TRBJ2-3, with TRBD1 matching 9 bases. The CDR3 consists of 15 residues. Germline V lookup: CDR1 MNHNS, CDR2 SASEGT. Trimming removed 5 bases from V and 0 bases from J; junction bases left unmatched: 3. This CDR3 reads CASSTGGSSTDTQYF. The CDR3, as DNA: TGTGCCAGCAGTACAGGGGGCTCTAGCACAGATACGCAGTATTTT.

This clonotype was recorded at least ten times. The V gene is TRBV6-1, the J gene TRBJ2-2; TRBD1 agrees at 8 bases. The CDR3 consists of 14 residues. Germline V CDR1 and CDR2: MNHNS, SASEGT. V lost 6 bases and J lost 1; bases outside the gene matches: 1. CDR3 region: CASRDRGNTGELFF. The CDR3 nucleotides read TGTGCCAGCAGAGACAGGGGGAACACCGGGGAGCTGTTTTTT.

The chain combines TRBV18 with TRBJ2-4; 8 bases are a match to TRBD1. The CDR3 runs 15 residues. Germline V gene data show CDR1 as KGHSH and CDR2 as LQKENI. J was trimmed by 6 bases and V by 6 bases; bases with no gene match: 10. The CDR3 bases are TGTGCCAGCTCTTCCTCTGGACAGGGACGAAACATTCAGTACTTC. Its protein is CASSSSGQGRNIQYF.